The 11 T cell receptor beta chains listed next were all sequenced from one sample in a study of molecular identifiers for immune sequencing clone quantification. TCRdb ran MiXCR on the PCR reads and lists one entry per CDR3 protein. Of 85,000 to 100,000 distinct CDR3 sequences in the sample, about 24% were seen once. Sequencing was carried out using naive CD8+ T cells from blood, with Jurkat cell RNA spiked in. Subset in this sample: FACS-sorted CD8+CD4-CCR7+CD45RA+ naive T cells. The receptors here all came from a human donor in good health. Some libraries in this study had Jurkat cell RNA spiked in.

To note about this clonotype: A read error is possible here, since a much larger clone lies one base away. V usage is TRBV4-3 and J usage is TRBJ2-1, with a weak D call TRBD2 (6 bases). CDR1 and CDR2 from the germline V gene are LGHNA and YSLEER. The CDR3 is 14 amino acids. Here the CDR3 DNA reads TGCGACAGCAGCCGCGCTAGCGAGTACAATGAGCAGTTCTTC. Protein product: CDSSRASEYNEQFF.

This clonotype was counted many times. This chain joins TRBV20-1 and TRBJ2-7; 10 bases match TRBD2. The CDR3 has 15 residues. The V gene end was trimmed by 3 bases and the J gene end by 3 bases; junction bases not matched to a gene: 8. The germline V gene has CDR1 DFQATT and CDR2 SNEGSKA (reference sequence). CDR3 coding DNA: TGCAGTGCTAGGGATCTAGCGGGAGTACTCTACGAGCAGTACTTC. Translation: CSARDLAGVLYEQYF.

This clonotype has only a few counts. This rearrangement joins TRBV10-3 to TRBJ2-1; TRBD2 matches 7 bases. The length of the CDR3 is 14 residues. V lost 0 bases and J lost 10; bases outside the gene matches: 6. Germline CDR1 reads ENHRY; CDR2 reads SYGVKD. The CDR3 protein is CAISESVLAAEQFF. CDR3 sequence (DNA): TGTGCCATCAGTGAGTCGGTGCTAGCGGCCGAGCAGTTCTTC.

This clonotype was recorded at least ten times. The chain joins TRBV6-5 to TRBJ2-7, with D hard to call. The CDR3 loop spans 15 amino acids. Deletions cut 5 bases from V and 2 bases from J, with 16 bases between. In germline, CDR1 is MNHEY, CDR2 SVGAGI. CDR3 sequence reads: CASSPGRPIAYEQYF. The CDR3 region has the DNA TGTGCCAGCAGTCCCGGGCGGCCTATAGCCTACGAGCAGTACTTC.

A remark on this clonotype: The final CDR3 position lacks the conserved phenylalanine or tryptophan, pointing to a likely read error. This chain joins TRBV9 and TRBJ1-1; D is possibly TRBD1 (6 bases). V dropped 0 bases and J dropped 0 bases, with 15 bases sitting between them. The germline gives CDR1 SGDLS, CDR2 YYNGEE. This CDR3 spans 17 amino acids. The CDR3 sequence is CASSVGGWRGMNTEAFL. Here the CDR3 DNA reads TGTGCCAGCAGCGTAGGGGGTTGGAGGGGGATGAACACTGAAGCTTTCCTT.

This clonotype was observed at least ten times. The CDR3 nucleotides are TGTGCCAGCAGAGTCACTAGCGGAGGCGCCTACGAGCAGTACTTC. This encodes CASRVTSGGAYEQYF. This chain uses TRBV27 with TRBJ2-7; TRBD2 aligns across 8 bases. Germline assignment: CDR1 MNHEY and CDR2 SMNVEV (reference sequence). V lost 6 bases to trimming and J lost 2 bases; unmatched junction nucleotides: 9. The CDR3 length is 15 residues.

V usage is TRBV13 and J usage is TRBJ1-5; tentative D call: TRBD1 (5 bases). Germline V lookup: CDR1 PRHDT, CDR2 FYEKMQ (reference sequence). V was cut by 7 bases and J by 2 bases, with 12 bases left in between. CDR3 size: 14 residues. DNA of the CDR3: TGTGCCAGCACCGCGGGGGGGGGCAATCAGCCCCAGCATTTT. As protein: CASTAGGGNQPQHF.

This clonotype was detected a few times. The chain joins TRBV28 to TRBJ2-2; D is unresolved. V dropped 9 bases and J dropped 0 bases, with 20 bases sitting between them. This CDR3 is built from 17 residues. CDR1 and CDR2 (germline): MDHEN, SYDVKM. In DNA form, the CDR3 reads TGTGCCAGTACCGAGAATAGAAAGAGTTCGAACACCGGGGAGCTGTTTTTT. Amino acids: CASTENRKSSNTGELFF.

Comment on this clonotype: Given a much more abundant clone one base away, this may be a read error. The chain employs TRBV19 and TRBJ2-5; D not certain. This CDR3 is built from 14 residues. The ends were cut back, 6 bases at V and 2 bases at J, with 13 bases in the middle. CDR1 LNHDA and CDR2 SQIVND come from the germline V gene (reference sequence). The CDR3 region has the DNA TGTGCCAGTAGGCCCTCAGCATCTCAAGAGACCCAGTACTTC. Its protein is CASRPSASQETQYF. The whole variable domain, filled in from reference TRBV19 and TRBJ2-5, reads DGGITQSPKYLFRKEGQNVTLSCEQNLNHDAMYWYRQDPGQGLRLIYYSQIVNDFQKGDIAEGYSVSREKKESFPLTVTSAQKNPTAFYLCASRPSASQETQYFGPGTRLLVL.

For this clonotype: A read error is possible here, since a much larger clone lies one base away. The chain joins TRBV9 to TRBJ2-7; D is perhaps TRBD2 (6 bases). Trimming took 3 bases from V and 6 from J, leaving 13 bases between them. The germline CDR1 and CDR2 sequences are SGDLS and YYNGEE. The CDR3 is 13 residues long. In DNA, the CDR3 is TGTGCCAGCAGCGAGACTAGGTGGGGCGAGCAGTACTTC. Protein sequence: CASSETRWGEQYF.

The chain has TRBV7-9 and TRBJ2-5, with unresolved D. The CDR3 totals 15 residues. CDR1 is SEHNR and CDR2 is FQNEAQ in the germline V gene (reference sequence). Trimming removed 1 base from V and 5 bases from J, with 14 bases in between. CDR3 sequence (DNA): TGTGCCAGCAGCTTAGAGGGCGCTCTCGGGGAGACCCAGTACTTC. It specifies CASSLEGALGETQYF. The whole variable domain, remainder taken from reference TRBV7-9 and TRBJ2-5, is DTGVSQNPRHKITKRGQNVTFRCDPISEHNRLYWYRQTLGQGPEFLTYFQNEAQLEKSRLLSDRFSAERPKGSFSTLEIQRTEQGDSAMYLCASSLEGALGETQYFGPGTRLLVL.